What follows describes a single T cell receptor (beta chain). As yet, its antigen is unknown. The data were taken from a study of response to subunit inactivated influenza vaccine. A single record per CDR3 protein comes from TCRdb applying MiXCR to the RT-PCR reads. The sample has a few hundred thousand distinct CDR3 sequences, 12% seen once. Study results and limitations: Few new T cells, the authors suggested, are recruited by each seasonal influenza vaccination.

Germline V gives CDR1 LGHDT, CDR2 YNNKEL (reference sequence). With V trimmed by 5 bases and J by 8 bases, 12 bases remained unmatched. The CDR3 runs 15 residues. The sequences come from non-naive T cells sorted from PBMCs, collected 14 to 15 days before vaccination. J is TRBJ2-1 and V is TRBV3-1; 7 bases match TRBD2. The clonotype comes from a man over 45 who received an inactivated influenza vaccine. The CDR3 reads CASSYGLGQSHEQFF. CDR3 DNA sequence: TGTGCCAGCAGCTATGGACTAGGTCAGAGCCATGAGCAGTTCTTC.